This is a list of T cell receptor beta chains from one sample in a study of CD8 T cells in Susac syndrome. TCRdb re-called the immunoSEQ multiplex PCR reads with MiXCR, one entry per CDR3 protein. The data contain hundreds of thousands of distinct CDR3 sequences, roughly 85% of them singletons. The specimen was CD8+ T cells from PBMCs. The receptors come from a human donor with multiple sclerosis. CDR3s include the opening cysteine and the closing phenylalanine or tryptophan. A D gene is named only where the DNA matches it firmly. Clone size is not always given. Where it is, it says once, few, many or a class for expanded clones.

clone_size	v_call	j_call	d_call	cdr3_aa	cdr3_nt
.	TRBV7-6	TRBJ1-1	TRBD1	CASSWALDRGMNTEAFF	TGTGCCAGCAGCTGGGCCTTGGACAGGGGCATGAACACTGAAGCTTTCTTT
.	TRBV4-1	TRBJ1-3	TRBD1	CASSQNQGEGNTIYF	TGCGCCAGCAGCCAGAACCAGGGGGAAGGAAACACCATATATTTT
few	TRBV6-5	TRBJ2-3	.	CASSYDVRTDTQYF	TGTGCCAGCAGTTACGATGTTCGTACAGATACGCAGTATTTT
once	TRBV6-5	TRBJ1-1	.	CASSNPEGVMNTEAFF	TGTGCCAGCAGTAACCCGGAGGGCGTCATGAACACTGAAGCTTTCTTT
.	TRBV6-6	TRBJ2-7	TRBD1	CVSTPPPGTGINEQYF	TGTGTCAGCACCCCCCCACCCGGGACAGGGATTAACGAGCAGTACTTC
.	TRBV28	TRBJ1-2	.	CASYGTTNYGYTF	TGTGCCAGCTACGGGACCACAAACTATGGCTACACCTTC
.	TRBV16	TRBJ1-1	TRBD1	CASSQSADRGPNTEAFF	TGTGCCAGCAGCCAATCTGCTGACAGGGGGCCGAACACTGAAGCTTTCTTT
once	TRBV7-8	TRBJ1-4	.	CASSLGAAYNEKLFF	TGTGCCAGCAGCTTAGGGGCAGCTTACAATGAAAAACTGTTTTTT
.	TRBV7-8	TRBJ2-1	TRBD2	CASSLDDGGTYNEQFF	TGTGCCAGCAGCTTAGATGACGGGGGGACTTACAATGAGCAGTTCTTC
.	TRBV20-1	TRBJ2-5	TRBD2	CSAALAGEARETQYF	TGCAGTGCCGCACTAGCGGGGGAGGCCAGAGAGACCCAGTACTTC
.	TRBV7-9	TRBJ1-1	.	CASSWTKNGNTEAFF	TGTGCCAGCAGCTGGACCAAGAACGGGAACACTGAAGCTTTCTTT
.	TRBV30	TRBJ1-1	.	CAWSPVTNTEAFF	TGTGCCTGGAGTCCCGTTACTAACACTGAAGCTTTCTTT
.	TRBV7-9	TRBJ1-5	.	CASSLEQLWSNQPQHF	TGTGCCAGCAGCTTAGAACAGCTTTGGAGCAATCAGCCCCAGCATTTT
.	TRBV4-1	TRBJ2-7	TRBD2	CASSQDWTSGNEQYF	TGCGCCAGCAGCCAAGATTGGACTAGCGGGAACGAGCAGTACTTC
.	TRBV24-1	TRBJ2-1	.	CATSDLVDNEQFF	TGTGCCACCAGTGATTTGGTGGACAATGAGCAGTTCTTC
.	TRBV29-1	TRBJ2-2	.	CSVDGRANTGELFF	TGCAGCGTTGACGGCAGGGCGAACACCGGGGAGCTGTTTTTT
.	TRBV14	TRBJ1-1	.	CASNQGTGNTEAFF	TGTGCCAGCAACCAAGGAACAGGGAACACTGAAGCTTTCTTT
.	TRBV19	TRBJ1-1	.	CAGHGEAFF	TGTGCCGGTCACGGTGAAGCTTTCTTT
.	TRBV4-1	TRBJ1-2	.	CASSQARGYTF	TGCGCCAGCAGCCAAGCTAGAGGCTACACCTTC
.	TRBV12-3/TRBV12-4	TRBJ2-2	.	CASSPVGGRGELFF	TGTGCCAGCAGTCCCGTAGGAGGTCGGGGGGAGCTGTTTTTT
once	TRBV6-6	TRBJ2-3	.	CATSRQEHTDTQYF	TGTGCCACCTCACGACAGGAGCACACAGATACGCAGTATTTT
.	TRBV29-1	TRBJ2-3	TRBD1	CSVDFRTGIGDTQYF	TGCAGCGTTGATTTCCGGACAGGGATAGGAGATACGCAGTATTTT